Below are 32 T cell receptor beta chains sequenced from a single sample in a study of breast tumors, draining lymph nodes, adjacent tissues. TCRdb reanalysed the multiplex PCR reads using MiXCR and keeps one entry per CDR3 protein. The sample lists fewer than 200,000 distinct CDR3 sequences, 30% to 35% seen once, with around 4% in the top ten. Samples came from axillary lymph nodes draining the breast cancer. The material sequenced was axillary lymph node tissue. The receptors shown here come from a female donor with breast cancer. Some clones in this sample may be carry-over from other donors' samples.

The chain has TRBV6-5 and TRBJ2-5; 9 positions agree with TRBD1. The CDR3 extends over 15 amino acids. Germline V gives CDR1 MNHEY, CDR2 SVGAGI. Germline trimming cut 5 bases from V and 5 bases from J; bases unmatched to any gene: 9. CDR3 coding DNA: TGTGCCAGCAGTCCAAGACAGGGGGAGTATGAGACCCAGTACTTC. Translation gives CASSPRQGEYETQYF.

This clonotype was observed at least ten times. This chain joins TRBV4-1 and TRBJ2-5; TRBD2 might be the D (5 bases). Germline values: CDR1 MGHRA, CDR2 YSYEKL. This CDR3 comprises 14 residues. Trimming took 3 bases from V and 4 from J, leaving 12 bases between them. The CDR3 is CASSQFLEGETQYF. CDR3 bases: TGCGCCAGCAGCCAGTTCCTTGAGGGAGAGACCCAGTACTTC.

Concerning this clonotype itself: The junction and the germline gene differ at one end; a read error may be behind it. The CDR3 loop reads CASSLGGSSSYDEQFF. Here the CDR3 DNA reads TGTGCCAGCAGCTTAGGGGGGTCGAGCTCCTACGATGAGCAGTTCTTC. The V gene is TRBV7-6, the J gene TRBJ2-1; TRBD1 or TRBD2 may be the D gene (5 bases each). Germline V gene data show CDR1 as SGHVS and CDR2 as FNYEAQ. This CDR3 is built from 16 residues.

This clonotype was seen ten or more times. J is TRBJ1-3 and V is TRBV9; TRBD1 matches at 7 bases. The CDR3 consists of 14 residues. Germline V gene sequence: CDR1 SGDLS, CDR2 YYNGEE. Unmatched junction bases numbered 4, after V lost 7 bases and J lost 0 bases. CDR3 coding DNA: TGTGCCAGCGAGGGGGCTAACTCTGGAAACACCATATATTTT. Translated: CASEGANSGNTIYF.

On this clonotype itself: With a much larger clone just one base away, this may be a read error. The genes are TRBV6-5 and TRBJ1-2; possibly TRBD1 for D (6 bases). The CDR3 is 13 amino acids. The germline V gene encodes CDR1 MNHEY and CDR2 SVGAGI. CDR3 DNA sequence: TGTGCCAGCAGTCACTCAGGGGACTATGGCTACACCTTC. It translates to CASSHSGDYGYTF.

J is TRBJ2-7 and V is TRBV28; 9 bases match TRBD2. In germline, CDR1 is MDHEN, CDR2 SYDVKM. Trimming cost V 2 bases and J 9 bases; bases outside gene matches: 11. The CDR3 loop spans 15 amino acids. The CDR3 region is CASSLPTREGHGQYF. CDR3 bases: TGTGCCAGCAGTTTACCCACGCGGGAGGGGCACGGGCAGTACTTC.

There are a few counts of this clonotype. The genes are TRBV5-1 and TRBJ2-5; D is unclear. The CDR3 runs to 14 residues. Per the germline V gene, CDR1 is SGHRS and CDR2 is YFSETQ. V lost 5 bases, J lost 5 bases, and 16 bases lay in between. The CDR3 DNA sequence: TGCGCCAGCAGTACCTCTCTGGTTTCGGAGACCCAGTACTTC. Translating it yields CASSTSLVSETQYF.

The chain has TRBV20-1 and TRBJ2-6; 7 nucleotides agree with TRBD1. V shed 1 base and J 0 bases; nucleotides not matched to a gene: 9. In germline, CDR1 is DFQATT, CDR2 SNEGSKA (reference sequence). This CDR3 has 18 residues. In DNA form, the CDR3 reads TGCAGTGCTAGAGCCGTTGACAGGGTGAACTCTGGGGCCAACGTCCTGACTTTC. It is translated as CSARAVDRVNSGANVLTF.

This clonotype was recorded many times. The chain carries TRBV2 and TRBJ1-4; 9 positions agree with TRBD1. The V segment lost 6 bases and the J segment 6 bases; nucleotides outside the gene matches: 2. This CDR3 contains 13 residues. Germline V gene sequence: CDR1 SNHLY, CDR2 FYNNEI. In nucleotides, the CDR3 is TGTGCCAGCAGGGACAGGGGTGATGAAAAACTGTTTTTT. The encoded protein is CASRDRGDEKLFF.

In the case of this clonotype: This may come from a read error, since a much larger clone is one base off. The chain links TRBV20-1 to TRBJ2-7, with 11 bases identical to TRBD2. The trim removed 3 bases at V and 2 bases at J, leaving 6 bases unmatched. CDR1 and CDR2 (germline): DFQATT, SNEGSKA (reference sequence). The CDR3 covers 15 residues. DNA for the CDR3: TGCAGTGCTAGCGATCAGACTAGCGGGACCTACGAGCAGTACTTC. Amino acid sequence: CSASDQTSGTYEQYF.

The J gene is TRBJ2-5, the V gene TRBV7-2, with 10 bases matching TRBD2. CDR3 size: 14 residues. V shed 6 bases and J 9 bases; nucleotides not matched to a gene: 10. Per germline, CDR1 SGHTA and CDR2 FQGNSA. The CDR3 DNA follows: TGTGCCAGCAGTAAAACCCCCAGCGGGAGGGCCCAGTACTTC. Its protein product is CASSKTPSGRAQYF.

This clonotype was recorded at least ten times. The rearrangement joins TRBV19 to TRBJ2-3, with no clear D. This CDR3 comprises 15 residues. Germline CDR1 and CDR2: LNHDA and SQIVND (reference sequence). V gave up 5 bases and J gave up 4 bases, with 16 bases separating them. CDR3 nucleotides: TGTGCCAGTAGTGAAACAGAGCTCACCCCAGATACGCAGTATTTT. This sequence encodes CASSETELTPDTQYF.

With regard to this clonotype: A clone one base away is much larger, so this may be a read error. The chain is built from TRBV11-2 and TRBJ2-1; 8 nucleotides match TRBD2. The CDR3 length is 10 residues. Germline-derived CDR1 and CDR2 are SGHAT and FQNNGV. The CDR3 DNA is TGTGCCAGCAGCGGGGGCGGGGGGTGCTTC. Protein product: CASSGGGGCF. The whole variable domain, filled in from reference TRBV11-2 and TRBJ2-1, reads EAGVAQSPRYKIIEKRQSVAFWCNPISGHATLYWYQQILGQGPKLLIQFQNNGVVDDSQLPKDRFSAERLKGVDSTLKIQPAKLEDSAVYLCASSGGGGCFGPGTRLTVL.

The CDR3 DNA follows: TGTGCCAGCAGCTTGGGGACAGGGTTGCGCAGGACCACTGAAGCTTTCTTT. It translates to CASSLGTGLRRTTEAFF. The chain combines TRBV5-5 with TRBJ1-1, with TRBD1 matching over 8 bases. The V gene's germline CDR1 is SGHKS and CDR2 YYEKEE (reference sequence). CDR3 length: 17 amino acids. Trimming at V came to 0 bases and at J to 4 bases, leaving 11 bases not matched to a gene.

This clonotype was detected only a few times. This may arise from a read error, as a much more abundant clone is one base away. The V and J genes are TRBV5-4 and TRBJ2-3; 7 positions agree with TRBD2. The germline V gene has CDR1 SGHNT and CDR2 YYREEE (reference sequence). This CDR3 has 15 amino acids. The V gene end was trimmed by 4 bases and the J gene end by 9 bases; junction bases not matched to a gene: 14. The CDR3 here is CASSLGTTGTGTQYF. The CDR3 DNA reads TGTGCCAGCAGCCTAGGGACTACCGGGACGGGGACGCAGTATTTT.

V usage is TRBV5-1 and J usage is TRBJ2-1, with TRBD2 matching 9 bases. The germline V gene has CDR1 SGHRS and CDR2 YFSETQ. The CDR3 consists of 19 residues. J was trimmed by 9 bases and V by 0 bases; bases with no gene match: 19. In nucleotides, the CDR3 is TGCGCCAGCAGCTTGGGGGGGGTGGTAGCGGGGGACCTCAGCGGTGAGCAGTTCTTC. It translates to CASSLGGVVAGDLSGEQFF. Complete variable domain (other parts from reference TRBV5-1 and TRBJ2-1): KAGVTQTPRYLIKTRGQQVTLSCSPISGHRSVSWYQQTPGQGLQFLFEYFSETQRNKGNFPGRFSGRQFSNSRSEMNVSTLELGDSALYLCASSLGGVVAGDLSGEQFFGPGTRLTVL.

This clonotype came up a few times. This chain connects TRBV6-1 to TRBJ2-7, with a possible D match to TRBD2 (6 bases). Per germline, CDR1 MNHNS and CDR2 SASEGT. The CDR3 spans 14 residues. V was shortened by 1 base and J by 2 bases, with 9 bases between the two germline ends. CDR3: CASSEGGVPYEQYF. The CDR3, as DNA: TGTGCCAGCAGTGAAGGGGGGGTGCCCTACGAGCAGTACTTC.

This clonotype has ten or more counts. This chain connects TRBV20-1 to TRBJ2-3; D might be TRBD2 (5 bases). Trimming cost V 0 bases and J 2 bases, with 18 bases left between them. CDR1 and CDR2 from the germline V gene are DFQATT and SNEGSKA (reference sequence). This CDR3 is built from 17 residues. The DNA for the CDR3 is TGCAGTGCTAGAGATCTTGGGAGCGAGAGGCACACAGATACGCAGTATTTT. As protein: CSARDLGSERHTDTQYF.

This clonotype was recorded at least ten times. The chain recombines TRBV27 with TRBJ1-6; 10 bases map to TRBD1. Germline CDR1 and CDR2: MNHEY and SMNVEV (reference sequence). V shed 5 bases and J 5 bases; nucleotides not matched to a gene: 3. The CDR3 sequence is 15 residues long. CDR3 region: CASSEGQGNNSPLHF. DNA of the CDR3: TGTGCCAGCAGTGAGGGACAGGGGAATAATTCACCCCTCCACTTT.

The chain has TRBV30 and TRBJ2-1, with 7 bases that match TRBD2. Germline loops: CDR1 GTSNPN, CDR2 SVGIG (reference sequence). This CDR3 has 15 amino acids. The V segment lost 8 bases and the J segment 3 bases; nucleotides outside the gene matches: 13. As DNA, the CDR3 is TGTGCCGGGGAAGGGGCGGGAGTGGGCTACAATGAGCAGTTCTTC. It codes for CAGEGAGVGYNEQFF.

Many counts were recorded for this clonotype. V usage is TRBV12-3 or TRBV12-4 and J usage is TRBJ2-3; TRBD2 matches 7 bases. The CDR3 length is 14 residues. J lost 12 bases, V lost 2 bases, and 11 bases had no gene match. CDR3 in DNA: TGTGCCAGCAGTTTAAGTCTCACCGGGAGGACCCAGTATTTT. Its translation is CASSLSLTGRTQYF.

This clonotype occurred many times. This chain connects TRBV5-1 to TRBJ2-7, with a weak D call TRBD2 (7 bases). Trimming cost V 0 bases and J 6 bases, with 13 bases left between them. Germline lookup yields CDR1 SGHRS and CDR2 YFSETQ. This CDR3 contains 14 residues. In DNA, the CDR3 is TGCGCCAGCAGCTTGGGGGGGGGGGCTGGCGAGCAGTACTTC. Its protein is CASSLGGGAGEQYF.

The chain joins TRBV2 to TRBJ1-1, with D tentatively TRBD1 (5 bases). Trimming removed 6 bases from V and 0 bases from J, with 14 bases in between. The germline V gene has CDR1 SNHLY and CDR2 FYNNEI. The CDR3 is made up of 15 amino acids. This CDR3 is CASRGGERLNTEAFF. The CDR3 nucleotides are TGTGCCAGCAGGGGAGGGGAGCGGCTGAACACTGAAGCTTTCTTT.

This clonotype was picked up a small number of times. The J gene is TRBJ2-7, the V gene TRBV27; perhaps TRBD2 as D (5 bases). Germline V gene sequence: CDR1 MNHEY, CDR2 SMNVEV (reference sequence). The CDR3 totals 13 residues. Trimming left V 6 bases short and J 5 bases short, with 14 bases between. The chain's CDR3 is CASRRNQRDEQYF. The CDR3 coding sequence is TGTGCCAGCAGGCGAAATCAGAGGGACGAGCAGTACTTC.

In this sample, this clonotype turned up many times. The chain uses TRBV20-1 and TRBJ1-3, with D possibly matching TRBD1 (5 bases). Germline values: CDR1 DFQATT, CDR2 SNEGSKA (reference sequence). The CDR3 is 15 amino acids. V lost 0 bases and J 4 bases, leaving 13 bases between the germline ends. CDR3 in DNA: TGCAGTGCTAGAGATAGCGGGGCTAGGGGAAACACCATATATTTT. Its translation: CSARDSGARGNTIYF.

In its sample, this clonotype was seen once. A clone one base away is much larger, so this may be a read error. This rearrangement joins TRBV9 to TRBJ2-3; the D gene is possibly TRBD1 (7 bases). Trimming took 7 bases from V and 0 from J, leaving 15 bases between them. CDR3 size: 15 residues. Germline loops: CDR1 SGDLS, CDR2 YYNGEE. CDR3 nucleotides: TGTGCCAGCGGCGCGGGACAGCTAAGCACAGATACGCAGTATTTT. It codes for CASGAGQLSTDTQYF.

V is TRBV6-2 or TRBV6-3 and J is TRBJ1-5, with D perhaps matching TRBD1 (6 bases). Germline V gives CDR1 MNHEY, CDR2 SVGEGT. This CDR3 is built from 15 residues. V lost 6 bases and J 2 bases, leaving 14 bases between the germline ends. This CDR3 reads CASRQQGVGNQPQHF. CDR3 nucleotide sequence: TGTGCCAGCAGACAACAGGGTGTAGGCAATCAGCCCCAGCATTTT.

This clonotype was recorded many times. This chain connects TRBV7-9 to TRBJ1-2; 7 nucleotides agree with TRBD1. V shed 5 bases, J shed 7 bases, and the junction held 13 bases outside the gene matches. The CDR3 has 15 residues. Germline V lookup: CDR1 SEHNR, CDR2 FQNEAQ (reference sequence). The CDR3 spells CASSPRQRDSSGYTF. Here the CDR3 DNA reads TGTGCCAGCAGCCCCAGGCAACGGGACAGCAGTGGCTACACCTTC.

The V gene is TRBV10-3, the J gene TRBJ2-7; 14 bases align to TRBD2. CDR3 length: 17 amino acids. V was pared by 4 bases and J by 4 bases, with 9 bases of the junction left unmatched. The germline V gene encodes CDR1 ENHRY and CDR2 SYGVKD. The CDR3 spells CAISASGTSGREYEQYF. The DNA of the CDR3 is TGTGCCATCAGTGCCTCCGGGACTAGCGGGAGAGAGTACGAGCAGTACTTC.

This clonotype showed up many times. As DNA, the CDR3 is TGCGCCAGCAGCCAAGATCCAAACCCTATCTCTGGAAACACCATATATTTT. Its protein is CASSQDPNPISGNTIYF. J is TRBJ1-3 and V is TRBV4-1; D gene unclear. CDR3 length: 17 amino acids. Deletions cut 0 bases from V and 0 bases from J, with 12 bases between. Germline CDR1 MGHRA, CDR2 YSYEKL.

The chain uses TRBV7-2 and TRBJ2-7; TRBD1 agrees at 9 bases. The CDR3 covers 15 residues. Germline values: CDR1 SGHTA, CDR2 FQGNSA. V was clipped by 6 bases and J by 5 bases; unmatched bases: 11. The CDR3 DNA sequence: TGTGCCAGCAGTTCACACGGGACAGGGTCCCACGAGCAGTACTTC. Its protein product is CASSSHGTGSHEQYF.

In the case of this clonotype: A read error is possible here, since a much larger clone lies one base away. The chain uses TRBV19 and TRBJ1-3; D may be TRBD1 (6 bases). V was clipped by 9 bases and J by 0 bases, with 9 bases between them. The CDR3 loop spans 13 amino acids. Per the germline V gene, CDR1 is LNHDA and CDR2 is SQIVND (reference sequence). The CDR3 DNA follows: TGTGCCAGCGGGGGGCCCTCTGGAAACACCATATATTTT. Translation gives CASGGPSGNTIYF.